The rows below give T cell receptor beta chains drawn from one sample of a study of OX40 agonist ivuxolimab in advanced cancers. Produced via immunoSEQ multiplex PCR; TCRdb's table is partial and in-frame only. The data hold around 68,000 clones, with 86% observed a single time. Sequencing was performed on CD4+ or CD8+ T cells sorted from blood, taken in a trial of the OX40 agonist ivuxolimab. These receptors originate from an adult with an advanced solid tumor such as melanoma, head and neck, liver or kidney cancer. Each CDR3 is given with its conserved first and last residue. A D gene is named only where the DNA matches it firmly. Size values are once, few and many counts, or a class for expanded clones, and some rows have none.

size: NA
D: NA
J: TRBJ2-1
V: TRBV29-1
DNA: TGCAGCGTTGCCCCCGTTTACAATGAGCAGTTCTTC
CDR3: CSVAPVYNEQFF

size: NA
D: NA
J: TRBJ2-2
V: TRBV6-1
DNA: TGTGCCAGCAGTAGCGGACTTAACACCGGGGAGCTGTTTTTT
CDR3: CASSSGLNTGELFF

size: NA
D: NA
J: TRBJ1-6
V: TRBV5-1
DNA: TGCGCCAGTCGGACAGACTATAATTCACCCCTCCACTTT
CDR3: CASRTDYNSPLHF

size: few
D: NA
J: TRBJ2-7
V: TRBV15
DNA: TGTGCCACCGCGGCGACGGTGAGTTCCTTCGAGCAGTACTTC
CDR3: CATAATVSSFEQYF

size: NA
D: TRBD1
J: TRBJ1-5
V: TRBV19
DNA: TGTGCCACAACCTCGGGACAGCCTAATAGCAATCAGCCCCAGCATTTT
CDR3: CATTSGQPNSNQPQHF

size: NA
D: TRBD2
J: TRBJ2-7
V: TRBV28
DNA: TGTGCCAGCAGGGTAGCGGGAGAGTCCTACGAGCAGTACTTC
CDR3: CASRVAGESYEQYF

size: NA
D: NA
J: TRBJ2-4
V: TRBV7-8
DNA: TGTGCCAGCAGCAACGAAGGGAACATTCAGTACTTC
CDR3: CASSNEGNIQYF

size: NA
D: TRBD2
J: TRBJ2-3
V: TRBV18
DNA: TGTGCCAGCTCACCACCGGCGGGACTAGACCCAGATACGCAGTATTTT
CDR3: CASSPPAGLDPDTQYF

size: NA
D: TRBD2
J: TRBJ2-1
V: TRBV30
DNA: TGTGCCTGGAGTCTTAGCGGGAGCGGTGAGCAGTTCTTC
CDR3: CAWSLSGSGEQFF

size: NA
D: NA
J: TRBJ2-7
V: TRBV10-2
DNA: TGCGCCAGCACTGGGACGCAGTATAGTCAGCAGTACTTC
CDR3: CASTGTQYSQQYF

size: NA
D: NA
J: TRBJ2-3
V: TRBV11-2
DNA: TGTGCCAGCAGCTTAGATGTTAGCCTCCGTACGCAGTATTTT
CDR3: CASSLDVSLRTQYF

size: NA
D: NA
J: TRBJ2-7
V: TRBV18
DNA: TGTGCCAGCTCACCCACCGCCTCCCCCCTTACCTACGAGCAGTACTTC
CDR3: CASSPTASPLTYEQYF

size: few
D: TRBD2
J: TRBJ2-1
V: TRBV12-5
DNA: TGTGCTAGTGGTTTTGGACTAGCTGAAGGAGATGAGCAGTTCTTC
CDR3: CASGFGLAEGDEQFF

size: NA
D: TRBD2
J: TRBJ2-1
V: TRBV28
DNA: TGTGCCAGCAGCCCCCCCTGGGGGGAGGGCTCCTACAATGAGCAGTTCTTC
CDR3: CASSPPWGEGSYNEQFF

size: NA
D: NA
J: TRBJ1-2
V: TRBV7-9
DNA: TGTGCCAGCAGCTTAGGCGAGTCCTATGGCTACACCTTC
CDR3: CASSLGESYGYTF